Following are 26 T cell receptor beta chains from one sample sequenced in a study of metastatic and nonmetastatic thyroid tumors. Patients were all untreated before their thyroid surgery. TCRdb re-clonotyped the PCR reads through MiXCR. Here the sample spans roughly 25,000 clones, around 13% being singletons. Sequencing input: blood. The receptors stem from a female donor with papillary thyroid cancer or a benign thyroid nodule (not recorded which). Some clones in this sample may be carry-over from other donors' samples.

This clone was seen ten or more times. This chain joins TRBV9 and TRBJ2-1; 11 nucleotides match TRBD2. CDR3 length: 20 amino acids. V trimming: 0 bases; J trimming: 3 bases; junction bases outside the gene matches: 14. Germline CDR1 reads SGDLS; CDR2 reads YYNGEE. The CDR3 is CASSVGAGWGLAAVYNEQFF. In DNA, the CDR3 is TGTGCCAGCAGCGTAGGAGCTGGGTGGGGACTAGCGGCGGTCTACAATGAGCAGTTCTTC.

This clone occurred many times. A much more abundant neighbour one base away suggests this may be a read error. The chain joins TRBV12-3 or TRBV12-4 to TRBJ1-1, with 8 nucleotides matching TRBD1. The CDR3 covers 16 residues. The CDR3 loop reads CASSLGSGGMNTGAFF. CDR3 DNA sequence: TGTGCCAGCAGTTTAGGGTCAGGGGGCATGAACACTGGAGCTTTCTTT.

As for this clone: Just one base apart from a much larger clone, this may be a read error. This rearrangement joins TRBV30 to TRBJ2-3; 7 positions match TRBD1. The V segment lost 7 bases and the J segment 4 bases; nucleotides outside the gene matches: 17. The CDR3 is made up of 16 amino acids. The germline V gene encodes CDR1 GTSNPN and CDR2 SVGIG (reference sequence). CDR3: CASHLAGRGSPDTQYF. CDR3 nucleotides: TGTGCCTCACACCTCGCGGGCAGGGGGTCCCCAGATACGCAGTATTTT.

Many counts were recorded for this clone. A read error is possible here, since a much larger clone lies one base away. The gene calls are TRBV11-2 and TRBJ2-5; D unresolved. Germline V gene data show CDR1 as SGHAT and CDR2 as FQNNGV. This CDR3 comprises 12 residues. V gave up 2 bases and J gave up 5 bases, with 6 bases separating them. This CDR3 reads CASSLSRETQYF. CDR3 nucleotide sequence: TGTGCCAGCAGCTTAAGCCGGGAGACCCAGTACTTC.

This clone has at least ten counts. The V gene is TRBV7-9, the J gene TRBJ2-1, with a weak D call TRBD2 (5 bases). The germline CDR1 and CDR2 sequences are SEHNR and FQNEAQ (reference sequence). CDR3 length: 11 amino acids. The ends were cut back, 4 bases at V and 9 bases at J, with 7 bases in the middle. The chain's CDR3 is CASSSSGEQFF. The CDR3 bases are TGTGCCAGCAGCTCAAGCGGTGAGCAGTTCTTC. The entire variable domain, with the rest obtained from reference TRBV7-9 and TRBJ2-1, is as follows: DTGVSQNPRHKITKRGQNVTFRCDPISEHNRLYWYRQTLGQGPEFLTYFQNEAQLEKSRLLSDRFSAERPKGSFSTLEIQRTEQGDSAMYLCASSSSGEQFFGPGTRLTVL.

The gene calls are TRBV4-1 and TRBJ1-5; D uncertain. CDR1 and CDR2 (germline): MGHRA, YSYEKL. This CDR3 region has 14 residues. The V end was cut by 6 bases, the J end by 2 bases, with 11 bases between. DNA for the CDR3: TGCGCCAGCAGGAGGGTCCTAGGCAATCAGCCCCAGCATTTT. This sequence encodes CASRRVLGNQPQHF.

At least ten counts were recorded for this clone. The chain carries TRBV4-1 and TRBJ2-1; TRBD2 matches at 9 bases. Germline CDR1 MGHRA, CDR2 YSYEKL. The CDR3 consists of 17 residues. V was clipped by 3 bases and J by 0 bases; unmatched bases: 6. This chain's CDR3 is CASSQGSSGSSYNEQFF. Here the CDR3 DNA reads TGCGCCAGCAGCCAGGGGAGTAGCGGGAGCTCCTACAATGAGCAGTTCTTC.

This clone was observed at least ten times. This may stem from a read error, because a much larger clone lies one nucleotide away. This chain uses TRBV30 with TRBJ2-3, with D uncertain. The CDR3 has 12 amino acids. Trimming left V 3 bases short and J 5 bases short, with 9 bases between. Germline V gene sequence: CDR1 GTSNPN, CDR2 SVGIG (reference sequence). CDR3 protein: CAWRRDIDTQYF. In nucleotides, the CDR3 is TGTGCCTGGAGGCGAGACATAGATACGCAGTATTTT.

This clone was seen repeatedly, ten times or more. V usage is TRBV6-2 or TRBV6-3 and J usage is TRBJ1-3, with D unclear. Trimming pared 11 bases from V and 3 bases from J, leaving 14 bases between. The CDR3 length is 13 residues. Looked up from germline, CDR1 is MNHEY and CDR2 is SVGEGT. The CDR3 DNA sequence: TGTGCCTCCGCGGAAGCCGGTGGAAACACCATATATTTT. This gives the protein CASAEAGGNTIYF.

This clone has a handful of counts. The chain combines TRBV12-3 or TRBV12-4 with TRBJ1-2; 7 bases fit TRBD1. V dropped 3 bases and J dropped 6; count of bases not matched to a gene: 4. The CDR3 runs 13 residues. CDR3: CASSFDRAHGYTF. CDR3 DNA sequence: TGTGCCAGCAGTTTCGACAGGGCACATGGCTACACCTTC.

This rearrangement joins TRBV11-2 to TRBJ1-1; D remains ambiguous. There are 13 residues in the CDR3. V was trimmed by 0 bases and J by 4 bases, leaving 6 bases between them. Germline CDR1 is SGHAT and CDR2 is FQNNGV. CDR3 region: CASSLEGSTEAFF. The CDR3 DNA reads TGTGCCAGCAGCTTAGAGGGCAGCACTGAAGCTTTCTTT.

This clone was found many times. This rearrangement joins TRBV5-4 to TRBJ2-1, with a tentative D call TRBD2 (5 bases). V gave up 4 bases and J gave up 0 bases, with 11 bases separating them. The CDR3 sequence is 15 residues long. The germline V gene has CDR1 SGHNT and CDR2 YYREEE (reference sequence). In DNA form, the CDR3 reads TGTGCCAGCAGCCCATTAGCGAGCTCCTACAATGAGCAGTTCTTC. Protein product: CASSPLASSYNEQFF.

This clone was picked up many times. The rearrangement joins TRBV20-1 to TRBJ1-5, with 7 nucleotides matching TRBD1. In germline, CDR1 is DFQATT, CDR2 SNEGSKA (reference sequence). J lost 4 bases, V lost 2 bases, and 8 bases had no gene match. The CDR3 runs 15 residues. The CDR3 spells CSARPSDRDNQPQHF. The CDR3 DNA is TGCAGTGCTAGACCATCCGACAGGGATAATCAGCCCCAGCATTTT.

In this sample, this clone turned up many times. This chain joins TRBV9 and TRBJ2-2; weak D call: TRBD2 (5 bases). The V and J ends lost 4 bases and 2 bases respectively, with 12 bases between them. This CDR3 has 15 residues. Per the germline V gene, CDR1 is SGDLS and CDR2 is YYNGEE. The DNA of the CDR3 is TGTGCCAGCAGCCTAGCAGGACGTAACACCGGGGAGCTGTTTTTT. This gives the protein CASSLAGRNTGELFF.

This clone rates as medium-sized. In DNA form, the CDR3 reads TGCGCCAGCAGCTTAAAGGGGCCGGCGAACACCGGGGAGCTGTTTTTT. It specifies CASSLKGPANTGELFF. The chain couples TRBV5-1 to TRBJ2-2; the D gene is possibly TRBD1 (5 bases). This CDR3 is built from 16 residues. Trimming shortened V by 2 bases and J by 0 bases, and 11 bases separated the two germline ends. Per germline, CDR1 SGHRS and CDR2 YFSETQ.

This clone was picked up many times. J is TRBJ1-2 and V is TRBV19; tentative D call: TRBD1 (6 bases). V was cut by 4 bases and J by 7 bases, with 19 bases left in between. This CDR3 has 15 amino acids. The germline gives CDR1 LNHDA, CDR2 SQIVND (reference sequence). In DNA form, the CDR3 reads TGTGCCAGTAGTACAGCCGTTGGGGGCGCGGTTGGCTACACCTTC. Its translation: CASSTAVGGAVGYTF.

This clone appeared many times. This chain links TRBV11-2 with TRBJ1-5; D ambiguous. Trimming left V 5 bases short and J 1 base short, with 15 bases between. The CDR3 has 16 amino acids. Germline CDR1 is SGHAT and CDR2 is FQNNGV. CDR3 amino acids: CASSPSGDSSNQPQHF. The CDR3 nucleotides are TGTGCCAGCAGCCCTTCCGGAGATTCCAGCAATCAGCCCCAGCATTTT. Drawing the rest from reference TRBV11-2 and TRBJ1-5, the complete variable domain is EAGVAQSPRYKIIEKRQSVAFWCNPISGHATLYWYQQILGQGPKLLIQFQNNGVVDDSQLPKDRFSAERLKGVDSTLKIQPAKLEDSAVYLCASSPSGDSSNQPQHFGDGTRLSIL.

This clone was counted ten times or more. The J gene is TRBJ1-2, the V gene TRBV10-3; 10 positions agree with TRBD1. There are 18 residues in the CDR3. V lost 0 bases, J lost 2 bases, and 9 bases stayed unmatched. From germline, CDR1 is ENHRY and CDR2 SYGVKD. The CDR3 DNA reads TGTGCCATCAGTGAGTCCCCGCCTGGGACAGGGGCCAACTATGGCTACACCTTC. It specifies CAISESPPGTGANYGYTF.

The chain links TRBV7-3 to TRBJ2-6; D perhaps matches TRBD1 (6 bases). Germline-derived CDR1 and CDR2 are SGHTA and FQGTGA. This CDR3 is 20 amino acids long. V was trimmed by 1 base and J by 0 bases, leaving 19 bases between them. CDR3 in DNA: TGTGCCAGCAGCTTAAGGGGGCTCAGAGAAACAAACTCTGGGGCCAACGTCCTGACTTTC. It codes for CASSLRGLRETNSGANVLTF.

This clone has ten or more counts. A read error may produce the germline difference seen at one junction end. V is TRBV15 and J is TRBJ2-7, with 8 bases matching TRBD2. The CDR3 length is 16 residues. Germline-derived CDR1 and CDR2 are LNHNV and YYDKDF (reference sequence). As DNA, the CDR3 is TGTGCCACCAGCGGAGAGGGTAGCGGGGACTCCTACGAGCAGTACTTC. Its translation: CATSGEGSGDSYEQYF.

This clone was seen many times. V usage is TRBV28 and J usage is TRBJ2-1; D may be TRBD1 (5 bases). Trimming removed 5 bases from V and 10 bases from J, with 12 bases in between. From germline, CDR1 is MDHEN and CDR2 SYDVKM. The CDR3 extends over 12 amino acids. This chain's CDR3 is CASSERQREQFF. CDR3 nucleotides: TGTGCCAGCAGTGAGAGACAGAGAGAGCAGTTCTTC.

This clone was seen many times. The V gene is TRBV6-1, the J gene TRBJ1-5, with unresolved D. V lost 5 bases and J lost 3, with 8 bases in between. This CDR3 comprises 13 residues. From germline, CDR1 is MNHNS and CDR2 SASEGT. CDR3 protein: CASSSGPNQPQHF. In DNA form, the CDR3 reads TGTGCCAGCAGTTCTGGGCCCAATCAGCCCCAGCATTTT.

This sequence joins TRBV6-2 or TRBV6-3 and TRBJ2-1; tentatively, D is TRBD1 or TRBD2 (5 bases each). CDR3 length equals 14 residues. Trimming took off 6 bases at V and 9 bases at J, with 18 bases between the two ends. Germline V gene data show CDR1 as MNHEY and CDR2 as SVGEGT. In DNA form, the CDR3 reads TGTGCCAGCAGCGACCCGGGGTGGGGGAGTGAGCAGTTCTTC. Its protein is CASSDPGWGSEQFF.

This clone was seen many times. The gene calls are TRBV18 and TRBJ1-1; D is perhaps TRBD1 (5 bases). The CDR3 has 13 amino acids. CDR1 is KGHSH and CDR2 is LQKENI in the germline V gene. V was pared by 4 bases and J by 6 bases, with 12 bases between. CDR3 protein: CASSLSGRAEAFF. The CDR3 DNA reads TGTGCCAGCTCACTTTCAGGGAGGGCTGAAGCTTTCTTT. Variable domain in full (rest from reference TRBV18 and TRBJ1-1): NAGVMQNPRHLVRRRGQEARLRCSPMKGHSHVYWYRQLPEEGLKFMVYLQKENIIDESGMPKERFSAEFPKEGPSILRIQQVVRGDSAAYFCASSLSGRAEAFFGQGTRLTVV.

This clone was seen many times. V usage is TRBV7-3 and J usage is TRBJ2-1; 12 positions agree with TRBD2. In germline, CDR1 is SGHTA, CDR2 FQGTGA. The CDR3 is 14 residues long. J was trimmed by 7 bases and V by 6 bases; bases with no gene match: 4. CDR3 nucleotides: TGTGCCAGCAGGACTAGCGGGAGTGGGAATGAGCAGTTCTTC. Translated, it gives CASRTSGSGNEQFF.

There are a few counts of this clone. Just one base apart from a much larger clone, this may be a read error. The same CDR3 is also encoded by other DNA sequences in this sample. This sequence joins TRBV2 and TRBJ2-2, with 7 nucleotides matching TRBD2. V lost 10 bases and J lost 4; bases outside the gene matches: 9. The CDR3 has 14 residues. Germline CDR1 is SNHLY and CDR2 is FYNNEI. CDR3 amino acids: CAIHGGGTTGELFF. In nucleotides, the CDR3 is TGTGCCATCCACGGCGGGGGTACCACCGGGGAGCTGTTTTTT. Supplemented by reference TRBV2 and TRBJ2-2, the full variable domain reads EPEVTQTPSHQVTQMGQEVILRCVPISNHLYFYWYRQILGQKVEFLVSFYNNEISEKSEIFDDQFSVERPDGSNFTLKIRSTKLEDSAMYFCAIHGGGTTGELFFGEGSRLTVL.